The 11 T cell receptor beta chains below were found in one sample sequenced in a study of OX40 agonist ivuxolimab in advanced cancers. Profiling relied on immunoSEQ multiplex PCR, and the TCRdb table lists in-frame clones only, not all of them. The sample holds around 61,000 clones, over 65% seen once. Material: CD4+ or CD8+ T cells sorted from blood, obtained in a trial of the OX40 agonist ivuxolimab. The source is an adult with an advanced solid tumor such as melanoma, head and neck, liver or kidney cancer.

V is TRBV5-1 and J is TRBJ2-7; 8 bases map to TRBD2. Germline V gives CDR1 SGHRS, CDR2 YFSETQ. The CDR3 is 13 residues long. Trimming cost V 0 bases and J 4 bases; bases outside gene matches: 0. The CDR3 here is CASSLVAGYEQYF. The DNA for the CDR3 is TGCGCCAGCAGCTTGGTAGCGGGGTACGAGCAGTACTTC.

J is TRBJ2-1 and V is TRBV5-4; a weak D match, TRBD1 (6 bases). CDR1 and CDR2 (germline): SGHNT, YYREEE (reference sequence). The V end was cut by 4 bases, the J end by 4 bases, with 9 bases between. CDR3 length: 13 residues. CDR3 in DNA: TGTGCCAGCAGCCCACAGGGATACAATGAGCAGTTCTTC. This gives the protein CASSPQGYNEQFF.

In this sample, this clone turned up a few times. The rearrangement uses TRBV6-5 and TRBJ1-5, with D uncertain. The CDR3 length is 14 residues. V was cut by 5 bases and J by 1 base, with 9 bases left in between. CDR1 and CDR2 (germline): MNHEY, SVGAGI. CDR3 DNA sequence: TGTGCCAGCAGTGTTGGACGGAGCAATCAGCCCCAGCATTTT. It is translated as CASSVGRSNQPQHF.

V is TRBV19 and J is TRBJ2-1; 7 positions match TRBD1. The trim removed 3 bases at V and 4 bases at J, leaving 9 bases unmatched. Looked up from germline, CDR1 is LNHDA and CDR2 is SQIVND (reference sequence). The CDR3 has 16 amino acids. The CDR3 here is CASSIRQGIGYNEQFF. The CDR3 nucleotides read TGTGCCAGTAGTATCCGACAGGGAATAGGTTACAATGAGCAGTTCTTC.

The CDR3 DNA reads TGTGCCAGCAGCCCCCCAGGGAATACTGACTACGAGCAGTACTTC. It codes for CASSPPGNTDYEQYF. The chain uses TRBV7-9 and TRBJ2-7, with D possibly matching TRBD1 (5 bases). The CDR3 sequence is 15 residues long. V was trimmed by 5 bases and J by 3 bases, leaving 17 bases between them. Germline assignment: CDR1 SEHNR and CDR2 FQNEAQ (reference sequence).

V is TRBV9 and J is TRBJ1-5; D remains ambiguous. The CDR3 covers 14 residues. The germline V and J ends were trimmed by 5 bases and 7 bases, with 16 bases remaining between them. In germline, CDR1 is SGDLS, CDR2 YYNGEE. The CDR3 reads CASSNDGLGQPQHF. CDR3 coding DNA: TGTGCCAGCAGTAATGACGGGCTGGGACAGCCCCAGCATTTT.

J is TRBJ1-4 and V is TRBV6-6; 8 bases are a match to TRBD1. The V gene's germline CDR1 is MNHNY and CDR2 SVGAGI (reference sequence). The J segment lost 2 bases and the V segment lost 6 bases, leaving 8 bases of the junction unmatched. The CDR3 has 16 amino acids. CDR3 in amino acids: CASSPRTGRTNEKLFF. For the CDR3, the DNA is TGTGCCAGCAGCCCTAGGACAGGGCGCACTAATGAAAAACTGTTTTTT.

This chain uses TRBV18 with TRBJ1-4, with no clear D. The CDR3 contains 11 residues. The V gene's germline CDR1 is KGHSH and CDR2 LQKENI. The V end lost 2 bases, the J end lost 15 bases, and 10 bases lay between the germline ends. The CDR3 coding sequence is TGTGCCAGCTCACCAGACCGTGGCTTGTTTTTT. Residues: CASSPDRGLFF.

The V gene is TRBV21-1, the J gene TRBJ1-5; TRBD1 reflects the table's D call only, with no check against the DNA. TRBV21-1 has pseudogene status. The CDR3 sequence is 14 residues long. Here the CDR3 DNA reads TGTGCCAGCAGCCCACAGTATAGCAATCAGCCCCAGCATTTT. This codes for CASSPQYSNQPQHF.

The J gene is TRBJ2-1, the V gene TRBV9; D perhaps matches TRBD2 (6 bases). Trimming took off 2 bases at V and 6 bases at J, with 12 bases between the two ends. The CDR3 has 14 residues. Germline CDR1 SGDLS, CDR2 YYNGEE. The CDR3 loop is CASSVPGLLNEQFF. The CDR3 nucleotides read TGTGCCAGCAGCGTTCCGGGACTTCTCAATGAGCAGTTCTTC.

The chain links TRBV5-1 to TRBJ2-7, with 11 positions matching TRBD2. The J segment lost 4 bases and the V segment lost 1 base, leaving 4 bases of the junction unmatched. This CDR3 has 15 residues. From germline, CDR1 is SGHRS and CDR2 YFSETQ. CDR3 nucleotide sequence: TGCGCCAGCAGCTTGAGTAGCGGGAGGGCTTACGAGCAGTACTTC. It codes for CASSLSSGRAYEQYF.